A selection of T cell receptor beta chains follows, all from one sample in a study of cytomegalovirus exposure and HLA in healthy donors. Profiled with immunoSEQ multiplex PCR; TCRdb holds only in-frame clones, not every one. The ten most abundant clones cover roughly 2.7% of a sample with approximately 120,000 clones. Sequencing was done on a sample of PBMCs. Source of these receptors: a young man in good health and CMV-seronegative. Both conserved end residues are part of each CDR3. Each record gives: V gene, D gene, J gene, CDR3 DNA, CDR3 protein. The D gene is left open where the match is weak.

v_call: TRBV5-1; d_call: .; j_call: TRBJ1-1; cdr3_nt: TGCGCCAGCAGCACGGGGACGGGGGGAACTGAAGCTTTCTTT; cdr3_aa: CASSTGTGGTEAFF
v_call: TRBV5-6; d_call: .; j_call: TRBJ2-2; cdr3_nt: TGTGCCAGCTCCATGGGGGCAGGGTACACCGGGGAGCTGTTTTTT; cdr3_aa: CASSMGAGYTGELFF
v_call: TRBV5-1; d_call: .; j_call: TRBJ2-7; cdr3_nt: TGCGCCAGCAGCTTGGGGGGCGGGGATGCCTACGAGCAGTACTTC; cdr3_aa: CASSLGGGDAYEQYF
v_call: TRBV4-3; d_call: TRBD1; j_call: TRBJ1-1; cdr3_nt: TGCGCCAGCAGCCAAGATTCCGCAGCAGGGGGCCTGAACACTGAAGCTTTCTTT; cdr3_aa: CASSQDSAAGGLNTEAFF
v_call: TRBV7-2; d_call: TRBD1; j_call: TRBJ1-5; cdr3_nt: TGTGCCAGCAGCTTAATTCAGGGGGTTGAACAGCCCCAGCATTTT; cdr3_aa: CASSLIQGVEQPQHF
v_call: TRBV7-3; d_call: TRBD1; j_call: TRBJ2-1; cdr3_nt: TGTGCCAGCAGCCCAGGGACAGGGGACACCTACAATGAGCAGTTCTTC; cdr3_aa: CASSPGTGDTYNEQFF
v_call: TRBV28; d_call: .; j_call: TRBJ1-1; cdr3_nt: TGTGCCAGCAAATCGCCGAGGACTGAAGCTTTCTTT; cdr3_aa: CASKSPRTEAFF
v_call: TRBV23-1; d_call: .; j_call: TRBJ1-5; cdr3_nt: TGCGCCAGCAGTCACTCCTCCGGACCCGCCGGGAGTCAGCCCCAGCATTTT; cdr3_aa: CASSHSSGPAGSQPQHF
v_call: TRBV5-1; d_call: .; j_call: TRBJ1-1; cdr3_nt: TGCGCCAGCAGCTTGGTGGGCTCCCTGAACACTGAAGCTTTCTTT; cdr3_aa: CASSLVGSLNTEAFF
v_call: TRBV5-1; d_call: TRBD2; j_call: TRBJ2-7; cdr3_nt: TGCGCCAGCAGCTTGGAGCGGGACTACGAGCAGTACTTC; cdr3_aa: CASSLERDYEQYF
v_call: TRBV4-3; d_call: TRBD1; j_call: TRBJ2-4; cdr3_nt: TGCGCCAGCAGCCAAGATCTGTCAGGGGGAAACATTCAGTACTTC; cdr3_aa: CASSQDLSGGNIQYF
v_call: TRBV27; d_call: .; j_call: TRBJ2-2; cdr3_nt: TGTGCCAGCACCCTCGAGGTTGACACCGGGGAGCTGTTTTTT; cdr3_aa: CASTLEVDTGELFF
v_call: TRBV27; d_call: TRBD1; j_call: TRBJ1-5; cdr3_nt: TGTGCCAGCAGTTTGACAGGGACCAATCAGCCCCAGCATTTT; cdr3_aa: CASSLTGTNQPQHF
v_call: TRBV29-1; d_call: TRBD1; j_call: TRBJ2-1; cdr3_nt: TGCAGCGTTGGCCCCCGGACAGGTTACAATGAGCAGTTCTTC; cdr3_aa: CSVGPRTGYNEQFF
v_call: TRBV19; d_call: TRBD1; j_call: TRBJ2-1; cdr3_nt: TGTGCCAGTAGTACGGACAGGGGTGGAGAGCAGTTCTTC; cdr3_aa: CASSTDRGGEQFF
v_call: TRBV11-2; d_call: .; j_call: TRBJ2-6; cdr3_nt: TGTGCCAGCACCTTCGGACTGAGGAACTCTGGGGCCAACGTCCTGACTTTC; cdr3_aa: CASTFGLRNSGANVLTF
v_call: TRBV2; d_call: .; j_call: TRBJ1-6; cdr3_nt: TGTGCCAGCAGACAGGGAACCAGCTCCTATAATTCACCCCTCCACTTT; cdr3_aa: CASRQGTSSYNSPLHF
v_call: TRBV15; d_call: TRBD2; j_call: TRBJ2-5; cdr3_nt: TGTGCCACCAGCAGAGTTTCCGCGTTGGGGGGGGAGACCCAGTACTTC; cdr3_aa: CATSRVSALGGETQYF
v_call: TRBV28; d_call: .; j_call: TRBJ2-5; cdr3_nt: TGTGCCAGCAGTTTAGGGGGGAGTAGTCGAGAGACCCAGTACTTC; cdr3_aa: CASSLGGSSRETQYF
v_call: TRBV10-2; d_call: TRBD1; j_call: TRBJ2-2; cdr3_nt: TGCGCCAGCAGGACTGACAGGGAAAGCTATAAAATCACCGGGGAGCTGTTTTTT; cdr3_aa: CASRTDRESYKITGELFF
v_call: TRBV30; d_call: TRBD2; j_call: TRBJ2-3; cdr3_nt: TGTGCCTGGAGCCAGGGACTAGCGGGTCAGGAAGATACGCAGTATTTT; cdr3_aa: CAWSQGLAGQEDTQYF
v_call: TRBV6-5; d_call: TRBD1; j_call: TRBJ1-2; cdr3_nt: TGTGCCAGCAGTGAGACAGGGGGCTATGGCTACACCTTC; cdr3_aa: CASSETGGYGYTF
v_call: TRBV29-1; d_call: TRBD1; j_call: TRBJ1-2; cdr3_nt: TGCAGCGTTGAAGTGAGGGGACAGGGACGATCCACCTATGGCTACACCTTC; cdr3_aa: CSVEVRGQGRSTYGYTF
v_call: TRBV6-5; d_call: .; j_call: TRBJ1-2; cdr3_nt: TGTGCCAGCAGTTCTAATACAGTAGGCGGCTACACCTTC; cdr3_aa: CASSSNTVGGYTF
v_call: TRBV5-4; d_call: .; j_call: TRBJ2-1; cdr3_nt: TGTGCCAGCAGCTTGGATGCGGGTGGGTACAATGAGCAGTTCTTC; cdr3_aa: CASSLDAGGYNEQFF
v_call: TRBV2; d_call: .; j_call: TRBJ1-2; cdr3_nt: TGTGCCAGCAGTGAAGCGGTACAGGGTTATGGCTACACCTTC; cdr3_aa: CASSEAVQGYGYTF
v_call: TRBV5-1; d_call: TRBD1; j_call: TRBJ2-5; cdr3_nt: TGCGCCAGCAGCCCGGGACAGCCCCAAGAGACCCAGTACTTC; cdr3_aa: CASSPGQPQETQYF
v_call: TRBV4-2; d_call: .; j_call: TRBJ2-1; cdr3_nt: TGTGCCAGCAGCCAAGATAGCGAGCAGTTCTTC; cdr3_aa: CASSQDSEQFF
v_call: TRBV6-5; d_call: TRBD1; j_call: TRBJ1-5; cdr3_nt: TGTGCCAGCAGTGAAGGGACAGGGAATCAGCCCCAGCATTTT; cdr3_aa: CASSEGTGNQPQHF
v_call: TRBV6-5; d_call: .; j_call: TRBJ1-6; cdr3_nt: TGTGCCAGCCACGGAAGGACAAATTCACCCCTCCACTTT; cdr3_aa: CASHGRTNSPLHF
v_call: TRBV28; d_call: .; j_call: TRBJ2-3; cdr3_nt: TGTGCCAGCATCCAGGGGCGGGGGCACACAGATACGCAGTATTTT; cdr3_aa: CASIQGRGHTDTQYF
v_call: TRBV7-2; d_call: .; j_call: TRBJ1-1; cdr3_nt: TGTGCCAGCACCACCAGGGTAGAGAACACTGAAGCTTTCTTT; cdr3_aa: CASTTRVENTEAFF
v_call: TRBV18; d_call: .; j_call: TRBJ2-6; cdr3_nt: TGTGCCACCGTTGAGGGCTCTGGGGCCAACGTCCTGACTTTC; cdr3_aa: CATVEGSGANVLTF
v_call: TRBV6-1; d_call: TRBD2; j_call: TRBJ2-5; cdr3_nt: TGTGCCAGCAGTGAAAGGGCCTGGGGACTAGCGGAAACATTGCAGTACTTC; cdr3_aa: CASSERAWGLAETLQYF
v_call: TRBV28; d_call: TRBD1; j_call: TRBJ1-3; cdr3_nt: TGTGCCAGCAGGACAGGGGGTGGATACTCTGGAAACACCATATATTTT; cdr3_aa: CASRTGGGYSGNTIYF
v_call: TRBV4-1; d_call: TRBD2; j_call: TRBJ2-3; cdr3_nt: TGCGCCAGCAGCCAAGACTCGGAGACTAGCGGGAGTCTTGAGGAAGATACGCAGTATTTT; cdr3_aa: CASSQDSETSGSLEEDTQYF
v_call: TRBV10-3; d_call: TRBD1; j_call: TRBJ1-1; cdr3_nt: TGTGCCATCAGTGAACCCGACAGGGGGCGACAGTTGAACACTGAAGCTTTCTTT; cdr3_aa: CAISEPDRGRQLNTEAFF
v_call: TRBV15; d_call: TRBD1; j_call: TRBJ2-1; cdr3_nt: TGTGCCACCAGCACCCGGGACAGGGAAGGTGAGCAGTTCTTC; cdr3_aa: CATSTRDREGEQFF
v_call: TRBV5-1; d_call: .; j_call: TRBJ2-6; cdr3_nt: TGCGCCAGCAGCTTCGCATTGCGCTCCGCTGGGGCCAACGTCCTGACTTTC; cdr3_aa: CASSFALRSAGANVLTF
v_call: TRBV7-8; d_call: TRBD1; j_call: TRBJ2-7; cdr3_nt: TGTGCCAGCAGCATAGACAGGGGGTACGAGCAGTACTTC; cdr3_aa: CASSIDRGYEQYF
v_call: TRBV4-1; d_call: TRBD1; j_call: TRBJ1-5; cdr3_nt: TGCGCCAGCAGTCACATCGACAGGGGTGATCAGCCCCAGCATTTT; cdr3_aa: CASSHIDRGDQPQHF